The clone carrying this T cell receptor beta chain appeared many times. Amplified TCR beta CDR3 regions derived from RNA transcripts. The HTBI primer set was used in a first-round RT-PCR of the TCR CDR3. A single record per CDR3 protein comes from TCRdb applying MiXCR to the multiplex PCR reads. The table lists around 690,000 distinct CDR3 sequences, more than 20% of them singletons. Germline-derived CDR1 and CDR2 are SGHAT and FQNNGV. This CDR3 has 17 residues. Trimming at V came to 3 bases and at J to 3 bases, leaving 10 bases not matched to a gene. This entry is derived from a study of T cells in Graves' hyperthyroidism and ophthalmopathy.

This receptor was obtained from a man in his thirties or forties with Graves' ophthalmopathy. V usage is TRBV11-2 and J usage is TRBJ2-3, with 9 bases aligning to TRBD2. What was sequenced was blood. The CDR3 sequence: CASSFDRTSGYTDTQYF. CDR3 nucleotide sequence: TGTGCCAGCAGCTTCGACAGAACTAGCGGGTATACAGATACGCAGTATTTT.